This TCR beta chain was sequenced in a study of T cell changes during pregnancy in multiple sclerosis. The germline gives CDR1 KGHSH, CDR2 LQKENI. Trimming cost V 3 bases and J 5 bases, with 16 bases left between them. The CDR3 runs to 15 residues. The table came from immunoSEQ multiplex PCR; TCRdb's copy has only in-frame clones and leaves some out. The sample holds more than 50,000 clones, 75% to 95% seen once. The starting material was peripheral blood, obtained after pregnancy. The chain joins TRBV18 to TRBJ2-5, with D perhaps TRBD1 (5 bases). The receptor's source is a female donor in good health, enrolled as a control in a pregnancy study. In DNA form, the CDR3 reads TGTGCCAGCTCACCCCAGGGTTGGCTAACGGAGACCCAGTACTTC. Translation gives CASSPQGWLTETQYF.